What follows is one T cell receptor (beta chain) and its context. Its specificity is not known. Different DNA sequences within this sample yield the same CDR3. PCR employed 60 Vbeta and 13 Jbeta primers. The table came from immunoSEQ multiplex PCR; TCRdb's copy has only in-frame clones and leaves some out. The sample contains about 150,000 clones, roughly 82% of which appear only once. This entry comes from a study of cytomegalovirus exposure and HLA in healthy donors. Regarding the study as a whole: Across all donors, roughly uniform sequencing depth was an assumption of the presence/absence analyses. Later analysis demonstrated an association between a missense DCLRE1C variant and TCR beta V- and J-gene trimming.

Germline CDR1 and CDR2: LNHDA and SQIVND (reference sequence). Trimming cost V 4 bases and J 0 bases; bases outside gene matches: 8. This CDR3 region has 19 residues. The specimen sequenced was PBMCs. The TCR sequence derives from a woman aged 50 to 60 in good health and CMV-seropositive. The chain is built from TRBV19 and TRBJ2-1; 14 nucleotides match TRBD2. The CDR3 DNA reads TGTGCCAGTAGTAAAGGACTAGCGGGGGGCCTGAGCTCCTACAATGAGCAGTTCTTC. Its protein is CASSKGLAGGLSSYNEQFF. The full variable domain, its missing parts supplied by reference TRBV19 and TRBJ2-1, is DGGITQSPKYLFRKEGQNVTLSCEQNLNHDAMYWYRQDPGQGLRLIYYSQIVNDFQKGDIAEGYSVSREKKESFPLTVTSAQKNPTAFYLCASSKGLAGGLSSYNEQFFGPGTRLTVL.